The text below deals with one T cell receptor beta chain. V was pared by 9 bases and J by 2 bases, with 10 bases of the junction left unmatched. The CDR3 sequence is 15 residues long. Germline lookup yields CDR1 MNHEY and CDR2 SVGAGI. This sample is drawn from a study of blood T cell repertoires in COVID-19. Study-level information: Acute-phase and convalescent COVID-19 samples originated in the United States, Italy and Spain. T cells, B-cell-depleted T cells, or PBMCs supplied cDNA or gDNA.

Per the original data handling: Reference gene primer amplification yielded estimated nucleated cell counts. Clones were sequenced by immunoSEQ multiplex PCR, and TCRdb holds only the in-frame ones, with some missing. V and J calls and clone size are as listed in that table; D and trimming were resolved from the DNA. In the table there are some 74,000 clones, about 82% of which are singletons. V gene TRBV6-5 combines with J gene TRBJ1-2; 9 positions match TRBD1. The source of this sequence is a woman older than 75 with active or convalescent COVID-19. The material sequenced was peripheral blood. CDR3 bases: TGTGCCAGTAGCGTACGGACAGGGGTAAACTATGGCTACACCTTC. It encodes CASSVRTGVNYGYTF.